These 3 T cell receptor beta chains came from one sample sequenced in a study of identical twins. TCRdb re-derived calls from the 5' RACE reads in MiXCR, one entry per CDR3 protein. The sample has some 1,600,000 distinct CDR3 sequences, about 32% seen once. The sample comprised cord blood. The receptors stem from a newborn girl in good health.

Note on this clonotype: This clone may be a read error of a much larger clone one base away. The V and J genes are TRBV29-1 and TRBJ2-1; 7 positions match TRBD1. Germline assignment: CDR1 SQVTM and CDR2 ANQGSEA. The CDR3 spans 14 residues. The CDR3 is CSVEEDRSCNEQFF. The DNA for the CDR3 is TGCAGCGTTGAAGAGGACAGGTCCTGCAATGAGCAGTTCTTC.

This clonotype has only a few counts. J is TRBJ2-1 and V is TRBV10-3, with 8 bases aligning to TRBD2. Germline V lookup: CDR1 ENHRY, CDR2 SYGVKD. CDR3 length: 16 amino acids. Trimming took 0 bases from V and 7 from J; bases not matched to a gene: 8. The CDR3 protein is CAISESALAVGNEQFF. The CDR3 DNA follows: TGTGCCATCAGTGAGTCAGCACTAGCGGTGGGGAATGAGCAGTTCTTC.

This clonotype has only a few counts. The chain employs TRBV29-1 and TRBJ2-3; possibly TRBD1 for D (6 bases). The CDR3 contains 15 residues. V lost 4 bases and J 0 bases, leaving 14 bases between the germline ends. Germline V lookup: CDR1 SQVTM, CDR2 ANQGSEA. CDR3 sequence: CSVADQGSSTDTQYF. The CDR3 coding sequence is TGCAGCGTTGCCGATCAGGGGTCTAGCACAGATACGCAGTATTTT.